What follows describes a single T cell receptor (beta chain). Individuals aged roughly 18 to 90 years were recruited from approximately 22 US areas. Participants had their cohort set by participant-reported clinical history. This record comes from a study of blood T cell repertoires in COVID-19. The wider study: There were acute and convalescent COVID-19 samples, and they came from the United States, Italy and Spain. PBMCs, B-cell-depleted T cells, or T cells were the source of the cDNA or gDNA that made up the material.

Some clones are missing from TCRdb's copy, which holds only in-frame ones; the method was immunoSEQ multiplex PCR. The table has 250,000 to 350,000 clones, about 90% seen once. Germline values: CDR1 MGHRA, CDR2 YSYEKL. The trim removed 1 base at V and 1 base at J, leaving 4 bases unmatched. CDR3 length: 16 residues. The chain couples TRBV4-1 to TRBJ2-5, with 9 bases fitting TRBD2. The sequence came from a woman in her 30s who had recovered from COVID-19. The material sequenced was PBMCs or T cells enriched from blood (not recorded which). CDR3 sequence reads: CASSQALAGLQETQYF. In nucleotides, the CDR3 is TGCGCCAGCAGCCAAGCCCTAGCGGGGCTCCAAGAGACCCAGTACTTC.